The source of this T cell receptor beta chain is a study of blood T cell repertoires in COVID-19. The V gene's germline CDR1 is LGHDT and CDR2 YNNKEL (reference sequence). V lost 1 base and J lost 6; bases outside the gene matches: 30. CDR3 length: 23 amino acids. Study processing details: Estimation of nucleated cell counts relied on the amplification of reference gene primers. Sequencing used immunoSEQ multiplex PCR; TCRdb keeps in-frame clones, though not all of them. V, J and clone size derive from that table, while D and trimming were established from the DNA sequence. The sample yields around 300,000 clones, approximately 83% seen once.

V is TRBV3-1 (or the pseudogene TRBV3-2) and J is TRBJ2-4; 7 bases are shared with TRBD1. This TCR was recovered from a woman in her 70s with acute or convalescent COVID-19. The specimen sequenced was peripheral blood. The CDR3 here is CASSQVKPGGRQVWGSPVNIQYF. CDR3 DNA: TGTGCCAGCAGCCAAGTTAAGCCAGGGGGAAGACAGGTCTGGGGAAGTCCGGTAAACATTCAGTACTTC.